The next 25 T cell receptor beta chains were all read from a single sample in a study of response to subunit inactivated influenza vaccine. TCRdb reanalysed the RT-PCR reads using MiXCR and keeps one entry per CDR3 protein. The data hold 700,000 to 800,000 distinct CDR3 sequences, with approximately 18% observed a single time. The specimen was PBMCs from blood, collected roughly 5 days after vaccination. The source of these receptors is a man aged 50-60 years who received an inactivated influenza vaccine.

The CDR3 DNA is TGTGCCAGCAGCCAAGATGGGACTAGCCTGAGCACAGATACGCAGTATTTT. Its protein is CASSQDGTSLSTDTQYF. The genes are TRBV4-2 and TRBJ2-3; 9 bases are shared with TRBD2. Germline trimming cut 0 bases from V and 0 bases from J; bases unmatched to any gene: 4. In germline, CDR1 is LGHNA, CDR2 YNFKEQ. The CDR3 consists of 17 residues.

Of note for this clonotype: Given the absence of the conserved phenylalanine or tryptophan at the CDR3 end, a read error is likely. The chain links TRBV6-5 to TRBJ2-7; TRBD1 matches 7 bases. Germline trimming cut 7 bases from V and 0 bases from J; bases unmatched to any gene: 0. Germline assignment: CDR1 MNHEY and CDR2 SVGAGI. CDR3 length equals 12 residues. For the CDR3, the DNA is TGTGCCAGCAAGGGGGCCTCCTACGAGCAGTACTTG. Its protein is CASKGASYEQYL.

The chain links TRBV4-2 to TRBJ1-3; tentative D call: TRBD1 (6 bases). CDR3 size: 16 residues. Trimming stripped 0 bases from V and 4 bases from J, with 13 bases between. Germline V lookup: CDR1 LGHNA, CDR2 YNFKEQ. The CDR3: CASSQDWGAPGNTIYF. CDR3 DNA sequence: TGTGCCAGCAGCCAAGATTGGGGGGCGCCGGGAAACACCATATATTTT.

This clonotype was seen only a few times. The V call is TRBV6-6, the J call TRBJ2-1, with D perhaps TRBD1 (6 bases). With 5 bases removed from V and 8 bases from J, the gap between germline ends came to 13 bases. This CDR3 region has 13 residues. Germline V gene sequence: CDR1 MNHNY, CDR2 SVGAGI (reference sequence). CDR3 nucleotides: TGTGCCAGCAGTACGAGGGGGATATATGAGCAGTTCTTC. Its protein product is CASSTRGIYEQFF.

The V gene is TRBV11-1, the J gene TRBJ1-4; a weak D match, TRBD1 (5 bases). Trimming cost V 0 bases and J 0 bases, with 14 bases left between them. The CDR3 covers 18 residues. CDR1 SGHAT and CDR2 FQDESV come from the germline V gene (reference sequence). The CDR3 sequence: CASSLARQSVATNEKLFF. As DNA, the CDR3 is TGTGCCAGCAGCTTAGCACGACAGTCAGTTGCAACTAATGAAAAACTGTTTTTT.

The CDR3 protein is CASSHREVNQPQHF. CDR3 DNA: TGCGCCAGCAGCCACAGGGAGGTCAATCAGCCCCAGCATTTT. The rearrangement links TRBV4-1 to TRBJ1-5; a possible D gene is TRBD1 (5 bases). The CDR3 contains 14 residues. Deletions cut 3 bases from V and 3 bases from J, with 9 bases between. CDR1 and CDR2 from the germline V gene are MGHRA and YSYEKL.

The chain combines TRBV7-2 with TRBJ2-7; no firm D call. The CDR3 spans 13 residues. V lost 5 bases and J lost 3, with 11 bases in between. Germline CDR1 SGHTA, CDR2 FQGNSA. The CDR3 DNA is TGTGCCAGCAGCCCCCGACCGAACTACGAGCAGTACTTC. Translated, it gives CASSPRPNYEQYF. The full variable domain, rest sourced from reference TRBV7-2 and TRBJ2-7, is GAGVSQSPSNKVTEKGKDVELRCDPISGHTALYWYRQSLGQGLEFLIYFQGNSAPDKSGLPSDRFSAERTGGSVSTLTIQRTQQEDSAVYLCASSPRPNYEQYFGPGTRLTVT.

The CDR3 region is CASSSLPTGALRAEAFF. The CDR3 DNA is TGCGCCAGCAGCTCCCTCCCGACAGGGGCCCTAAGGGCTGAAGCTTTCTTT. The genes are TRBV5-1 and TRBJ1-1; 8 bases are shared with TRBD1. Per germline, CDR1 SGHRS and CDR2 YFSETQ. V shed 3 bases, J shed 6 bases, and the junction held 16 bases outside the gene matches. The CDR3 contains 17 residues.

Of note for this clonotype: Relative to the germline gene, one junction end is altered; a read error may explain this. The V call is TRBV12-3 or TRBV12-4, the J call TRBJ2-2; tentatively, D is TRBD1 or TRBD2 (5 bases each). This CDR3 is 15 amino acids long. As DNA, the CDR3 is TGTGCCAGCAGTTTCAAAATAAATGGACCCGGGGACCTGTTTTTT. Translation: CASSFKINGPGDLFF.

This chain uses TRBV25-1 with TRBJ2-1; D is undetermined. This CDR3 region has 11 residues. Germline CDR1 is MGHDK and CDR2 is SYGVNS. V dropped 5 bases and J dropped 13 bases, with 12 bases sitting between them. The CDR3 nucleotides read TGTGCCAGCAGTCTAGGGTTGAGTCAGTTCTTC. This codes for CASSLGLSQFF.

The table lists this clonotype with a few counts. V and J are TRBV30 and TRBJ2-5, with D maybe TRBD2 (5 bases). The CDR3 consists of 14 residues. Trimming removed 2 bases at V and 5 bases at J, with 15 bases between. Germline loops: CDR1 GTSNPN, CDR2 SVGIG (reference sequence). CDR3 nucleotide sequence: TGTGCCTGGAGTTGGGTCGCTAGCCGGGAGACCCAGTACTTC. Translated, it gives CAWSWVASRETQYF.

The chain carries TRBV5-1 and TRBJ2-2; TRBD2 agrees at 10 bases. The CDR3 runs 19 residues. V was clipped by 2 bases and J by 0 bases; unmatched bases: 10. In germline, CDR1 is SGHRS, CDR2 YFSETQ. The CDR3 region is CASSFFSSGRPPNTGELFF. CDR3 in DNA: TGCGCCAGCAGCTTCTTTTCTAGCGGGAGACCACCGAACACCGGGGAGCTGTTTTTT.

This clonotype has just a few counts. This chain joins TRBV7-2 and TRBJ2-1; 11 nucleotides agree with TRBD2. Germline trimming cut 2 bases from V and 10 bases from J; bases unmatched to any gene: 10. Germline CDR1 is SGHTA and CDR2 is FQGNSA. This CDR3 comprises 16 residues. CDR3: CASSLTSGSHLGEQFF. DNA for the CDR3: TGTGCCAGCAGCTTAACTAGCGGGAGTCACCTAGGGGAGCAGTTCTTC.

The rearrangement uses TRBV20-1 and TRBJ1-1; the D is unclear. Germline values: CDR1 DFQATT, CDR2 SNEGSKA (reference sequence). The CDR3 length is 12 residues. CDR3 sequence: CSPKPVDTEAFF. CDR3 bases: TGCAGCCCAAAGCCGGTTGACACTGAAGCTTTCTTT.

This sequence joins TRBV6-2 or TRBV6-3 and TRBJ1-2, with 7 bases fitting TRBD1. With 6 bases clipped from V and 3 bases from J, the junction kept 7 bases outside the gene matches. CDR3 length: 14 residues. Germline V CDR1 and CDR2: MNHEY, SVGEGT. For the CDR3, the DNA is TGTGCCAGCAGAACCCGGACAGGAGACTATGGCTACACCTTC. This sequence encodes CASRTRTGDYGYTF.

This clonotype occurred a few times. The chain couples TRBV29-1 to TRBJ2-3; D is unresolved. The CDR3 contains 14 residues. Trimming stripped 4 bases from V and 3 bases from J, with 14 bases between. CDR1 is SQVTM and CDR2 is ANQGSEA in the germline V gene. The CDR3 region has the DNA TGCAGCGTTGGGCCTCGTGTACGTACAGATACGCAGTATTTT. Amino acids: CSVGPRVRTDTQYF.

This clonotype has a count of ten or more. The genes are TRBV6-1 and TRBJ2-1; 13 bases fit TRBD2. Germline V lookup: CDR1 MNHNS, CDR2 SASEGT. Trimming took 6 bases from V and 7 from J; bases not matched to a gene: 6. CDR3 size: 15 residues. Written as DNA, the CDR3 is TGTGCCAGCAGCTCAACTAGCGGGGGGGGTAATGAGCAGTTCTTC. Its protein product is CASSSTSGGGNEQFF.

This chain joins TRBV6-1 and TRBJ1-3; TRBD1 matches 10 bases. The CDR3 consists of 16 residues. V shed 5 bases, J shed 7 bases, and the junction held 11 bases outside the gene matches. From germline, CDR1 is MNHNS and CDR2 SASEGT. CDR3 residues: CASSRRTGGSGNTIYF. CDR3 sequence (DNA): TGTGCCAGCAGTAGAAGGACAGGGGGATCGGGGAACACCATATATTTT.

The chain recombines TRBV9 with TRBJ2-1; D remains unclear. This CDR3 is 13 amino acids long. Trimming removed 0 bases from V and 10 bases from J, with 11 bases in between. In germline, CDR1 is SGDLS, CDR2 YYNGEE. CDR3 amino acids: CASSVGVLDEQFF. In DNA form, the CDR3 reads TGTGCCAGCAGCGTAGGAGTCCTTGACGAGCAGTTCTTC.

The rearrangement joins TRBV28 to TRBJ2-5, with 14 bases fitting TRBD2. Germline V gives CDR1 MDHEN, CDR2 SYDVKM. The CDR3 runs 15 residues. Trimming cost V 5 bases and J 3 bases; bases outside gene matches: 2. CDR3 loop: CASSRGLAGEETQYF. In DNA form, the CDR3 reads TGTGCCAGCAGTCGGGGACTAGCGGGGGAAGAGACCCAGTACTTC.

The gene calls are TRBV20-1 and TRBJ2-7; D ambiguous. The germline V gene encodes CDR1 DFQATT and CDR2 SNEGSKA (reference sequence). The CDR3 extends over 10 amino acids. With 3 bases removed from V and 6 bases from J, the gap between germline ends came to 6 bases. The DNA for the CDR3 is TGCAGTGCTAGTTACGTCGAGCAGTACTTC. Amino acid sequence: CSASYVEQYF.

V is TRBV7-2 and J is TRBJ2-3; no firm D call. Germline V CDR1 and CDR2: SGHTA, FQGNSA. The CDR3 extends over 13 amino acids. The V end was cut by 4 bases, the J end by 4 bases, with 9 bases between. The CDR3 region is CASSYARADTQYF. Written as DNA, the CDR3 is TGTGCCAGCAGCTATGCTAGGGCAGATACGCAGTATTTT.

CDR3 sequence: CASSDGPGELFF. CDR3 coding DNA: TGTGCCAGCAGCGATGGTCCCGGGGAGCTGTTTTTT. The genes are TRBV7-9 and TRBJ2-2; no clear D. CDR3 length equals 12 residues. V lost 5 bases, J lost 6 bases, and 7 bases lay in between. Per the germline V gene, CDR1 is SEHNR and CDR2 is FQNEAQ (reference sequence).

The V gene is TRBV9, the J gene TRBJ2-5, with 9 bases that match TRBD2. The CDR3 runs 16 residues. Trimming at V came to 3 bases and at J to 4 bases, leaving 10 bases not matched to a gene. Germline loops: CDR1 SGDLS, CDR2 YYNGEE. The CDR3 region has the DNA TGTGCCAGCAGCGGACTCTCAGCGGGAGGAGGAGAGACCCAGTACTTC. Translating it yields CASSGLSAGGGETQYF.

CDR3 sequence: CASQQSGGPSYEQYF. The CDR3 DNA reads TGCGCCAGCCAGCAGTCAGGGGGCCCCTCCTACGAGCAGTACTTC. The chain is built from TRBV5-1 and TRBJ2-7; 8 nucleotides match TRBD1. Germline trimming cut 7 bases from V and 0 bases from J; bases unmatched to any gene: 9. The CDR3 has 15 residues. Germline V gene data show CDR1 as SGHRS and CDR2 as YFSETQ.